These 32 T cell receptor beta chains share one sample of origin, sequenced in a study of radiation and T cells in renal cell carcinoma (dated by TCRdb to 2020 to 2022). The library was generated by the immunoSEQ multiplex PCR assay. The clones in this table, taken by TCRdb from immuneACCESS, are in-frame only. Not every clone is retained; where verified, under half of the shortfall comes from an unresolved V gene, and the cause of the rest is unknown. The sample yields 140,000 or so clones; about 86% were counted once. The ten largest clones capture less than 20% of the sample. In light of the paper, this sample's time point label describes: blood 4 weeks post-SBRT, at nephrectomy. Interpreted using the paper, the treatment or condition label stands for: 15 Gy SBRT to primary tumor, nephrectomy 4 weeks later. Sequencing used blood, obtained from a patient whose treatment included radiotherapy and nephrectomy. These receptors all come from a woman aged 50 to 65 with renal cell carcinoma.

V gene TRBV28 combines with J gene TRBJ1-5, with D unresolved. V shed 4 bases and J shed 6 bases, with 10 bases lying between them. Germline CDR1 is MDHEN and CDR2 is SYDVKM. This CDR3 comprises 13 residues. The DNA of the CDR3 is TGTGCCAGCAGTTCGAACAGAGGTCAGCCCCAGCATTTT. It specifies CASSSNRGQPQHF.

This clone was detected once. The chain uses TRBV18 and TRBJ2-6; D gene unclear. The V end was cut by 3 bases, the J end by 2 bases, with 11 bases between. Germline assignment: CDR1 KGHSH and CDR2 LQKENI. This CDR3 is built from 16 residues. CDR3 nucleotides: TGTGCCAGCTCACCCGGCACTCCCGCTGGGGCCAACGTCCTGACTTTC. It translates to CASSPGTPAGANVLTF.

V and J are TRBV9 and TRBJ1-5; D is possibly TRBD1 (6 bases). V was shortened by 2 bases and J by 4 bases, with 13 bases between the two germline ends. CDR3 length equals 15 residues. Germline lookup yields CDR1 SGDLS and CDR2 YYNGEE. CDR3 DNA: TGTGCCAGCAGCGTGGACGGACAGCCAAATCAGCCCCAGCATTTT. Translating it yields CASSVDGQPNQPQHF.

This clone was observed a handful of times. Other DNA sequences of this sample code for an identical CDR3. This rearrangement joins TRBV6-6 to TRBJ1-3; D perhaps matches TRBD1 (5 bases). The CDR3 contains 15 residues. Per germline, CDR1 MNHNY and CDR2 SVGAGI (reference sequence). V lost 2 bases and J 0 bases, leaving 8 bases between the germline ends. The CDR3 nucleotides read TGTGCCAGCAGTTACGAGGGGAGCTCTGGAAACACCATATATTTT. Its protein is CASSYEGSSGNTIYF.

The chain recombines TRBV20-1 with TRBJ1-6; D ambiguous. With 6 bases removed from V and 5 bases from J, the gap between germline ends came to 5 bases. Germline loops: CDR1 DFQATT, CDR2 SNEGSKA (reference sequence). The CDR3 consists of 11 residues. CDR3 nucleotide sequence: TGCAGTGCCACTGATAATTCACCCCTCCACTTT. Protein product: CSATDNSPLHF.

The rearrangement joins TRBV4-3 to TRBJ1-5; a possible D gene is TRBD1 (6 bases). Germline V gene sequence: CDR1 LGHNA, CDR2 YSLEER. The CDR3 consists of 15 residues. Trimming removed 0 bases from V and 5 bases from J, with 11 bases in between. The DNA of the CDR3 is TGCGCCAGCAGCCAAGAGGGGGGCTACGATCAGCCCCAGCATTTT. It is translated as CASSQEGGYDQPQHF.

The gene calls are TRBV18 and TRBJ2-3; TRBD2 matches at 10 bases. CDR1 is KGHSH and CDR2 is LQKENI in the germline V gene. The CDR3 extends over 15 amino acids. With V trimmed by 1 base and J by 5 bases, 3 bases remained unmatched. The CDR3 DNA reads as TGTGCCAGCTCACCACAGACTAGCGGGCAAGATACGCAGTATTTT. Protein: CASSPQTSGQDTQYF.

The chain recombines TRBV5-1 with TRBJ1-2; TRBD1 is a possible D gene (6 bases). Deletions cut 4 bases from V and 9 bases from J, with 13 bases between. The CDR3 has 12 amino acids. Germline lookup yields CDR1 SGHRS and CDR2 YFSETQ. Here the CDR3 DNA reads TGCGCCAGCAGCCCCGAGGGGGATAGCTACACCTTC. Translated, it gives CASSPEGDSYTF.

V and J are TRBV6-6 and TRBJ2-1; D is undetermined. CDR1 is MNHNY and CDR2 is SVGAGI in the germline V gene (reference sequence). The CDR3 loop spans 10 amino acids. Trimming shortened V by 11 bases and J by 0 bases, and 2 bases separated the two germline ends. The CDR3 DNA follows: TGTGCCTCCTCCTACAATGAGCAGTTCTTC. Protein: CASSYNEQFF.

The chain recombines TRBV5-4 with TRBJ2-7, with D perhaps matching TRBD2 (6 bases). CDR3 size: 16 residues. CDR1 is SGHNT and CDR2 is YYREEE in the germline V gene (reference sequence). The V end was cut by 0 bases, the J end by 0 bases, with 13 bases between. In nucleotides, the CDR3 is TGTGCCAGCAGCTTGGCGGAGGCGGGGAGCTCCTACGAGCAGTACTTC. Protein product: CASSLAEAGSSYEQYF.

There are a few counts of this clone. This sequence joins TRBV2 and TRBJ1-1; D is possibly TRBD1 (5 bases). The ends were cut back, 3 bases at V and 4 bases at J, with 12 bases in the middle. Per the germline V gene, CDR1 is SNHLY and CDR2 is FYNNEI. This CDR3 comprises 14 residues. The CDR3 coding sequence is TGTGCCAGCAGTGATGGCGCAGGGAGCACTGAAGCTTTCTTT. Residues: CASSDGAGSTEAFF.

This clone has just one count. The chain combines TRBV11-3 with TRBJ2-5; D is uncertain. CDR3 length: 13 amino acids. V was trimmed by 2 bases and J by 5 bases, leaving 9 bases between them. CDR1 SGHNT and CDR2 YENEEA come from the germline V gene. The CDR3 nucleotides read TGTGCCAGCAGCTTATCTTATGCGGAGACCCAGTACTTC. It translates to CASSLSYAETQYF.

This chain links TRBV5-1 with TRBJ2-3; a possible D gene is TRBD1 (6 bases). Germline loops: CDR1 SGHRS, CDR2 YFSETQ. Trimming took off 1 base at V and 2 bases at J, with 11 bases between the two ends. The CDR3 has 15 amino acids. The DNA for the CDR3 is TGCGCCAGCAGCTTGTCGGACAGTTTCACAGATACGCAGTATTTT. Translating it yields CASSLSDSFTDTQYF.

V is TRBV6-6 and J is TRBJ2-5; D possibly uses TRBD1 or TRBD2 (5 bases each). There are 15 residues in the CDR3. Germline CDR1 MNHNY, CDR2 SVGAGI (reference sequence). V shed 2 bases and J shed 2 bases, with 12 bases lying between them. CDR3 coding DNA: TGTGCCAGCAGTTACACAGGCCGAGGGCAAGAGACCCAGTACTTC. Its protein is CASSYTGRGQETQYF.

This chain links TRBV15 with TRBJ1-1; D remains ambiguous. Germline V gives CDR1 LNHNV, CDR2 YYDKDF (reference sequence). Trimming removed 1 base from V and 3 bases from J, with 6 bases in between. The CDR3 extends over 13 amino acids. The CDR3 protein is CATSRASDTEAFF. DNA of the CDR3: TGTGCCACCAGCAGAGCCTCGGACACTGAAGCTTTCTTT.

In its sample, this clone was seen once. This chain connects TRBV7-9 to TRBJ1-5, with D perhaps TRBD1 (5 bases). The V gene's germline CDR1 is SEHNR and CDR2 FQNEAQ (reference sequence). CDR3 length equals 17 residues. Trimming pared 4 bases from V and 0 bases from J, leaving 16 bases between. The CDR3 nucleotides read TGTGCCAGCAGCTCCACCTTAGTGGGGGATAGCAATCAGCCCCAGCATTTT. Translated: CASSSTLVGDSNQPQHF.

The rearrangement joins TRBV28 to TRBJ1-3; 11 nucleotides match TRBD1. Germline V lookup: CDR1 MDHEN, CDR2 SYDVKM. CDR3 length equals 17 residues. With V trimmed by 10 bases and J by 2 bases, 13 bases remained unmatched. CDR3: CATRGQGARLAGNTIYF. The CDR3 bases are TGTGCCACCAGAGGACAGGGGGCGAGGTTGGCTGGAAACACCATATATTTT.

A single count supports this clone. This chain connects TRBV6-1 to TRBJ2-7, with TRBD1 matching 9 bases. The CDR3 is 14 amino acids. With 6 bases clipped from V and 6 bases from J, the junction kept 9 bases outside the gene matches. From germline, CDR1 is MNHNS and CDR2 SASEGT. CDR3 residues: CASSVGQGISEQYF. CDR3 sequence (DNA): TGTGCCAGCAGCGTTGGACAGGGGATTTCCGAGCAGTACTTC.

Details on this clone: A read error may produce the germline difference seen at one junction end. The chain uses TRBV6-5 and TRBJ2-2; perhaps TRBD2 as D (6 bases). The CDR3 runs 12 residues. The V gene's germline CDR1 is MNHEY and CDR2 SVGAGI. The CDR3 DNA sequence: TGTGCCAGCAGACCCCTAGCTGGGGAGGTGTTTTTT. It specifies CASRPLAGEVFF.

The chain joins TRBV18 to TRBJ1-5, with TRBD1 as a possible D gene (5 bases). The CDR3 extends over 18 amino acids. In germline, CDR1 is KGHSH, CDR2 LQKENI. The V end lost 1 base, the J end lost 7 bases, and 23 bases lay between the germline ends. CDR3 sequence (DNA): TGTGCCAGCTCACCACTAGCTTCGGGAGGGGCTATCGACCAGCCCCAGCATTTT. It specifies CASSPLASGGAIDQPQHF.

The chain employs TRBV7-2 and TRBJ1-2; D perhaps matches TRBD1 (5 bases). Between the trimmed V and J ends, which lost 6 bases and 8 bases, there was a span of 13 bases. Germline lookup yields CDR1 SGHTA and CDR2 FQGNSA. The CDR3 sequence is 12 residues long. The CDR3 DNA sequence: TGTGCCAGCAGAGACAGAACGGGAGGCTACACCTTC. It encodes CASRDRTGGYTF.

The chain uses TRBV7-2 and TRBJ2-1; 15 bases map to TRBD2. This CDR3 contains 16 residues. V lost 8 bases and J lost 9; bases outside the gene matches: 11. Germline CDR1 SGHTA, CDR2 FQGNSA. CDR3 DNA: TGTGCCAGCTGCTATCCGGGACTAGCGGGAGGTGGTGAGCAGTTCTTC. Translated: CASCYPGLAGGGEQFF. Based on the CDR3 plus reference TRBV7-2 and TRBJ2-1, the full variable domain is GAGVSQSPSNKVTEKGKDVELRCDPISGHTALYWYRQSLGQGLEFLIYFQGNSAPDKSGLPSDRFSAERTGGSVSTLTIQRTQQEDSAVYLCASCYPGLAGGGEQFFGPGTRLTVL.

The chain joins TRBV6-6 to TRBJ1-1, with unresolved D. Per the germline V gene, CDR1 is MNHNY and CDR2 is SVGAGI (reference sequence). Trimming shortened V by 0 bases and J by 1 base, and 3 bases separated the two germline ends. The length of the CDR3 is 13 residues. In DNA, the CDR3 is TGTGCCAGCAGTTACTCATCGAACACTGAAGCTTTCTTT. Translated, it gives CASSYSSNTEAFF.

This clone was picked up one time. The gene calls are TRBV6-5 and TRBJ1-4; tentatively, D is TRBD1 (5 bases). V dropped 5 bases and J dropped 0 bases, with 7 bases sitting between them. Per germline, CDR1 MNHEY and CDR2 SVGAGI. The CDR3 covers 14 residues. The CDR3 protein is CASSQTATNEKLFF. The CDR3 nucleotides are TGTGCCAGCAGTCAGACAGCAACTAATGAAAAACTGTTTTTT.

This chain links TRBV4-2 with TRBJ2-5, with TRBD2 identical over 7 bases. Germline CDR1 and CDR2: LGHNA and YNFKEQ. This CDR3 comprises 16 residues. V lost 2 bases to trimming and J lost 5 bases; unmatched junction nucleotides: 11. The CDR3 is CASSQSAAGVGETQYF. The CDR3 DNA reads TGTGCCAGCAGCCAATCAGCGGCGGGGGTAGGGGAGACCCAGTACTTC.

The J gene is TRBJ2-5, the V gene TRBV5-1; 10 positions match TRBD1. CDR1 SGHRS and CDR2 YFSETQ come from the germline V gene. Trimming cost V 4 bases and J 1 base; bases outside gene matches: 4. The CDR3 sequence is 15 residues long. The CDR3 DNA reads as TGCGCCAGCAGCCCGGACAGGGGGACCCAAGAGACCCAGTACTTC. Translated: CASSPDRGTQETQYF.

V is TRBV7-2 and J is TRBJ1-1; 8 nucleotides line up with TRBD1. Germline CDR1 is SGHTA and CDR2 is FQGNSA. The CDR3 runs to 15 residues. The V gene end was trimmed by 5 bases and the J gene end by 5 bases; junction bases not matched to a gene: 10. The CDR3 coding sequence is TGTGCCAGCAGCCCAAGCCCAGGGGGCGGAACTGAAGCTTTCTTT. Protein product: CASSPSPGGGTEAFF.

The J gene is TRBJ2-7, the V gene TRBV4-3; 9 nucleotides align to TRBD1. The junction had 4 bases not matched to a gene; V was cut back by 1 base and J by 9 bases. CDR1 is LGHNA and CDR2 is YSLEER in the germline V gene. The CDR3 loop spans 13 amino acids. CDR3 residues: CASSQGGQGGQYF. The CDR3 bases are TGCGCCAGCAGCCAAGGGGGACAGGGAGGGCAGTACTTC.

The CDR3 DNA reads as TGTGCCAGCAGAACCGCCCGGGACAGCTATGGCTACACCTTC. It is translated as CASRTARDSYGYTF. The gene calls are TRBV28 and TRBJ1-2, with 7 bases lining up with TRBD1. Germline values: CDR1 MDHEN, CDR2 SYDVKM. This CDR3 has 14 amino acids. V was pared by 6 bases and J by 4 bases, with 8 bases of the junction left unmatched.

The chain has TRBV7-3 and TRBJ2-1; D perhaps matches TRBD2 (6 bases). Per germline, CDR1 SGHTA and CDR2 FQGTGA. The CDR3 runs 24 residues. V lost 1 base to trimming and J lost 5 bases, with 39 bases between them. The CDR3: CASSLISRWGRNLGGKISHNEQFF. In DNA, the CDR3 is TGTGCCAGCAGCTTAATATCAAGGTGGGGAAGGAACCTAGGCGGGAAGATAAGCCACAATGAGCAGTTCTTC.

This chain uses TRBV28 with TRBJ1-1, with unresolved D. The germline CDR1 and CDR2 sequences are MDHEN and SYDVKM. The CDR3 is 13 amino acids. The V gene lost 5 bases and the J gene lost 9 bases, with 16 bases spanning the gap. The CDR3, as DNA: TGTGCCAGCAGTCCCCACGACGGACCAAAAGCTTTCTTT. This gives the protein CASSPHDGPKAFF.

The gene calls are TRBV9 and TRBJ2-5; no clear D gene. The CDR3 has 13 amino acids. Germline V gives CDR1 SGDLS, CDR2 YYNGEE. Trimming cost V 4 bases and J 5 bases, with 12 bases left between them. DNA for the CDR3: TGTGCCAGCAGCCCATTGGTGGGGGAGACCCAGTACTTC. It specifies CASSPLVGETQYF. The full variable domain, rest sourced from reference TRBV9 and TRBJ2-5, is DSGVTQTPKHLITATGQRVTLRCSPRSGDLSVYWYQQSLDQGLQFLIQYYNGEERAKGNILERFSAQQFPDLHSELNLSSLELGDSALYFCASSPLVGETQYFGPGTRLLVL.